This T cell receptor (beta chain) originates from a study of brain T cells in children with intractable seizures. Study-level points and caveats: Absence of clones before surgery may stem from lower sequencing depth. HCMV serostatus was not known, and viral specificity came from CDR3 similarity only.

CDR1 SGDLS and CDR2 YYNGEE come from the germline V gene. Trimming at V came to 4 bases and at J to 4 bases, leaving 9 bases not matched to a gene. The length of the CDR3 is 17 residues. This clone was seen just once. Its antigen remains unidentified. The repertoire was sequenced with immunoSEQ multiplex PCR; TCRdb's copy has only in-frame clones and lacks some. The sample holds around 340,000 clones, 93% seen once. Described time point: blood from clinic visit 5 months post-surgery; TSC patient then seizure free. The material was peripheral blood, obtained 4 to 5 months after surgery. The chain is built from TRBV9 and TRBJ2-5; 14 nucleotides align to TRBD2. The sequence derives from a boy under three years old with tuberous sclerosis and intractable seizures. CDR3 DNA sequence: TGTGCCAGCAGCAGACTAGCGGGAGGGCTTACGCGAGAGACCCAGTACTTC. Translating it yields CASSRLAGGLTRETQYF.